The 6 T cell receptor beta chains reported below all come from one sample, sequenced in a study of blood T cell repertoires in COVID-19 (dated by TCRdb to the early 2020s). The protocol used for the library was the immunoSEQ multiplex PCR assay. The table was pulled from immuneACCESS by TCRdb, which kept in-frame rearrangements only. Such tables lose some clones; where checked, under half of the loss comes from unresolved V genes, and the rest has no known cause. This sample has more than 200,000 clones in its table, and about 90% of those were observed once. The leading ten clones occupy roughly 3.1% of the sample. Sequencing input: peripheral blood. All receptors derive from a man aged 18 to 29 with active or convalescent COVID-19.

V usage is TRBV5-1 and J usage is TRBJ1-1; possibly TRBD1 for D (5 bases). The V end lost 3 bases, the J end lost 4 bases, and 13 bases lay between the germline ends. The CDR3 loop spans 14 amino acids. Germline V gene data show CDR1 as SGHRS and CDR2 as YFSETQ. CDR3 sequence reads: CASSSLGGTTEAFF. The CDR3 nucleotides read TGCGCCAGCAGCTCCTTGGGCGGGACCACTGAAGCTTTCTTT.

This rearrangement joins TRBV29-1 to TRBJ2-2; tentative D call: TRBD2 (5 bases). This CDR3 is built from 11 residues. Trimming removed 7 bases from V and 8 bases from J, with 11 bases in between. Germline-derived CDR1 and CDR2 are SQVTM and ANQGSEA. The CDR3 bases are TGCAGCGGGGCCGGAGGAGGGGAGCTGTTTTTT. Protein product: CSGAGGGELFF.

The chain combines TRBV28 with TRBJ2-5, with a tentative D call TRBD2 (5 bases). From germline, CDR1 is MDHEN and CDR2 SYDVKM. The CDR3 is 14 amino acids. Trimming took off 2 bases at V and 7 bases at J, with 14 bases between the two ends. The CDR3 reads CASSLGGAIWTQYF. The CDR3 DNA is TGTGCCAGCAGTTTAGGAGGAGCGATTTGGACCCAGTACTTC.

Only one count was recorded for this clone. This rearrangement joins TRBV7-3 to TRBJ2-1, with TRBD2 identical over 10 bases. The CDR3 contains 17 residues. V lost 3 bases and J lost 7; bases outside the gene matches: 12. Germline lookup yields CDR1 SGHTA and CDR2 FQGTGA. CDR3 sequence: CASSFSSGRGGRNEQFF. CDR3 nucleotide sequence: TGTGCCAGCAGCTTCTCTAGCGGGAGAGGGGGGAGGAATGAGCAGTTCTTC.

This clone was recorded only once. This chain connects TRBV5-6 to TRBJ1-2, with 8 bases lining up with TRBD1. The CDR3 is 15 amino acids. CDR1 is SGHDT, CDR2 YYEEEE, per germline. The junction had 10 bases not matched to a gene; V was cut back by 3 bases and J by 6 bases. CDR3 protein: CASSWGQALFDGYTF. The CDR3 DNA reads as TGTGCCAGCAGCTGGGGACAGGCCCTATTCGATGGCTACACCTTC.

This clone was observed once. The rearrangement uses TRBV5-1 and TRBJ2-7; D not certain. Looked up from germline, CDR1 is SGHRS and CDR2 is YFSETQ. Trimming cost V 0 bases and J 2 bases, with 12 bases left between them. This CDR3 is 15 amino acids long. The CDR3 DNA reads TGCGCCAGCAGCTTGGACCTTCTGCAGACCTACGAGCAGTACTTC. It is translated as CASSLDLLQTYEQYF.